Listed here is a single T cell receptor beta chain. The specificity of this receptor is unknown. It has no much larger one-base neighbor in the sample; base qualities were not kept. This record belongs to a study of blood T cell repertoires in COVID-19 (dated by TCRdb to the early 2020s). Turning to the overall study: Collaborator samples came from the United States, Italy and Spain and covered acute and convalescent phases of COVID-19. The prospective study material was composed of cDNA or gDNA derived from T cells, B-cell-depleted T cells, or PBMCs. The dataset comprised deeply sampled blood TCRbeta repertoires from subjects exposed to, actively infected with, or recovered from COVID-19. The repertoires were made available in a free public database intended to serve as a resource for research on the immune response to SARS-CoV-2. Samples came from the ongoing ImmuneRACE study (first 160 participants) plus 1,254 subjects from 6 global collaborators. The sample metadata nearly always contained a de-identified subject ID, COVID-19 status, age in years and sex. Where HLA class I and class II types were available, the types were taken from metadata supplied by the sample provider, not from assay-based typing. Paper-wide results and their limitations: How much clinical and demographic metadata was included differed by source and by participant, and the metadata was provided uncurated.

Taken from the germline V gene, the CDR1 and CDR2 loops are MNHEY and SVGAGI. Relative to germline, V is 2 bases shorter and J is 3 bases shorter, with 13 bases between their ends. The CDR3 measures 15 amino acids from cysteine to phenylalanine. The read is trimmed to its CDR3 DNA, 45 bases read in frame from base 1. TCRbeta CDR3 regions were amplified from genomic DNA by means of the immunoSEQ Assay, a bias-controlled multiplex PCR. In the original analysis: Within the assay, amplification of reference gene primers was used to estimate how many nucleated cells each sample contained. Sequence reads were collapsed and filtered to measure the absolute abundance of every unique TCRbeta CDR3 rearrangement. For each sample, productive Simpson clonality was calculated as the square root of Simpson's diversity index across productive rearrangements. The source is immuneACCESS, and TCRdb retained only in-frame sequences with V and J called. Part of the clones is not carried over; for the studies checked, unresolved V genes explain less than half of this, and the remainder is unexplained. The DNA gave D and trimming, while V, J and clone size come from that table. The sample contains 52,000 or so clones, approximately 80% of them found a single time. Clones ranked in the top ten supply about 6% of the sample.

Whole blood was collected in K2EDTA tubes by collaborating institutions according to the institutions' own protocols. For TCRbeta analysis, collaborator samples were shipped as frozen whole blood, as isolated PBMCs, or as DNA extracted from either sample type. Sequencing input: peripheral blood. The TCR sequence derives from a human donor in a cohort sampled during active or convalescent COVID-19. The chain is made from TRBV6-5 and TRBJ2-5; the D gene is perhaps TRBD1, from 5 matching bases. CDR3 sequence: CASSYRGWVEETQYF. The sequence in DNA is TGTGCCAGCAGTTACAGGGGCTGGGTAGAAGAGACCCAGTACTTC.